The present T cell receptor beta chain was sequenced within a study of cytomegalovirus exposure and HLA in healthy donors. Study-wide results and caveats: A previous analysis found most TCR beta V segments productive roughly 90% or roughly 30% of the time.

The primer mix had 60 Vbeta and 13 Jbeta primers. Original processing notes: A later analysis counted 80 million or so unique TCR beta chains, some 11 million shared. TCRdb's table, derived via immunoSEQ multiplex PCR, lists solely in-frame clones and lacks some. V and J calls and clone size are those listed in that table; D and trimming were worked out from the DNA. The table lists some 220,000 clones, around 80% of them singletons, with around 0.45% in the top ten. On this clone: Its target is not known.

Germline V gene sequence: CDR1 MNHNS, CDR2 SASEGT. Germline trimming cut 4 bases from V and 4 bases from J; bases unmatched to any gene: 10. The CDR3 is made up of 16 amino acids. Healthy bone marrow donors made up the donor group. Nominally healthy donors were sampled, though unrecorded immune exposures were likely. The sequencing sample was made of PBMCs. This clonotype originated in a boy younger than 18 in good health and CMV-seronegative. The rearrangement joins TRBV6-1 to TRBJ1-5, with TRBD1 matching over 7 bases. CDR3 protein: CASSGEGQKRNQPQHF. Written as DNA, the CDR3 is TGTGCCAGCAGTGGAGAGGGACAGAAAAGGAATCAGCCCCAGCATTTT.